The rows below give T cell receptor beta chains drawn from one sample of a study of TIL therapy for anti-PD-1-resistant metastatic lung cancer. Profiled with immunoSEQ multiplex PCR; TCRdb holds only in-frame clones, not every one. The data hold tens of thousands of clones, with around 80% observed a single time. The source material was blood, sampled at baseline. The origin of the receptors is a man between 65 and 85 years old with non-small cell lung cancer. The CDR3 runs from the conserved cysteine through the conserved F or W. D genes are given only for firm matches. Part of the rows lack a size; the others show once, few, many or a class for expanded clones.

D gene	V gene	clone size	J gene	CDR3 DNA	CDR3 protein
NA	TRBV5-1	few	TRBJ2-7	TGCGCCAGCAGCTTGGATGAGCGCCCGCCTTGGAGGGAGCAGTACTTC	CASSLDERPPWREQYF
NA	TRBV5-5	NA	TRBJ1-4	TGTGCCAGCAGCTTGTTAACTAATGAAAAACTGTTTTTT	CASSLLTNEKLFF
NA	TRBV5-1	few	TRBJ2-2	TGCGCCAGCAGCTTGGAGAGCACCGGGGAGCTGTTTTTT	CASSLESTGELFF
TRBD2	TRBV7-9	NA	TRBJ2-1	TGTGCCAGCAGCTCCCGGACTAGCGGGAGGGTTGGGGATGAGCAGTTCTTC	CASSSRTSGRVGDEQFF
TRBD1	TRBV19	once	TRBJ2-7	TGTGCCAGTAAGAGAGGGGGCGCGACCTACGAGCAGTACTTC	CASKRGGATYEQYF
NA	TRBV5-1	NA	TRBJ2-1	TGCGCCAGCATCAGAGAGTCCTACAATGAGCAGTTCTTC	CASIRESYNEQFF
TRBD1	TRBV5-4	few	TRBJ2-5	TGTGCCAGCAGCTTACAGGGGGCTGGAGGAGAGACCCAGTACTTC	CASSLQGAGGETQYF
TRBD2	TRBV9	NA	TRBJ2-7	TGTGCCAGCAGCGTAGGCGGCGGGGGACTAGCGTCCTACGAGCAGTACTTC	CASSVGGGGLASYEQYF
NA	TRBV2	NA	TRBJ1-4	TGTGCCAGCAGTGATGGGGGCCCTAATGAAAAACTGTTTTTT	CASSDGGPNEKLFF
TRBD1	TRBV6-6	once	TRBJ1-4	TGTGCCAGCAGTTACGGACCGGGACAGACAAATGAAAAACTGTTTTTT	CASSYGPGQTNEKLFF
NA	TRBV7-9	NA	TRBJ2-7	TGTGCCAGCAGCTTAATGGGGGCAAAAATCCACGAGCAGTACTTC	CASSLMGAKIHEQYF
TRBD1	TRBV5-4	NA	TRBJ2-7	TGTGCCAGCAGCATTGGGACAGACCGGATCGAGCAGTACTTC	CASSIGTDRIEQYF
NA	TRBV7-9	NA	TRBJ1-4	TGTGCCAGCAGCTTTCGGACGGATAATGAAAAACTGTTTTTT	CASSFRTDNEKLFF
NA	TRBV7-6	few	TRBJ2-7	TGTGCCAGCAGCTTAACGGGGGCGACTAGCTCCTACGAGCAGTACTTC	CASSLTGATSSYEQYF
NA	TRBV6-5	NA	TRBJ2-7	TGTGCCAGCAGTTACTCGGTCCAGAGTGGACGCGAGCAGTACTTC	CASSYSVQSGREQYF
NA	TRBV5-6	NA	TRBJ2-1	TGTGCCAGCAGCTTTCGAGAGGGCCTTTTCAATGAGCAGTTCTTC	CASSFREGLFNEQFF
NA	TRBV19	few	TRBJ1-1	TGTGCCAGTAGTATGTTGGCCAATTCGAACACTGAAGCTTTCTTT	CASSMLANSNTEAFF
NA	TRBV7-3	NA	TRBJ1-3	TGTGCCAGCAGCTTAAACCCAGGGTCTGGAAACACCATATATTTT	CASSLNPGSGNTIYF
TRBD2	TRBV5-1	NA	TRBJ2-1	TGCGCCAGCGGTTCTTATAGCGGGAGTGGGAATGAGCAGTTCTTC	CASGSYSGSGNEQFF
TRBD2	TRBV10-1	NA	TRBJ2-5	TGCGCCAGCAGAGGGACTAGCGGGAGGGAACGTCAAGAGACCCAGTACTTC	CASRGTSGRERQETQYF
NA	TRBV7-9	NA	TRBJ2-2	TGTGCCAGCAGCTTAGCGACAGGACCCGCGAACACCGGGGAGCTGTTTTTT	CASSLATGPANTGELFF
NA	TRBV28	NA	TRBJ2-1	TGTGCCAGCAGTGCCCCCGGTGTGGGGACCTACAATGAGCAGTTCTTC	CASSAPGVGTYNEQFF